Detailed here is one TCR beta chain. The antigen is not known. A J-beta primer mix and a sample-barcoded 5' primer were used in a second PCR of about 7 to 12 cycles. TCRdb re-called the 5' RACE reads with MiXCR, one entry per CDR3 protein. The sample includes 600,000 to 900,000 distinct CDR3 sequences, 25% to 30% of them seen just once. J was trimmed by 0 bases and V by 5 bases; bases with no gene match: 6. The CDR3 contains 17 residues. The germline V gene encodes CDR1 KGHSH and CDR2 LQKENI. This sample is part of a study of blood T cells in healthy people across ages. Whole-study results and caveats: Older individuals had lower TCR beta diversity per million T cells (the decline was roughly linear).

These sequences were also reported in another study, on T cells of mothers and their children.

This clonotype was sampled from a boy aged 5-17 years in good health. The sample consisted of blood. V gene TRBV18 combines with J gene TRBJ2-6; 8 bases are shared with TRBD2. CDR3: CASSGSGGISGANVLTF. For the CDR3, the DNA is TGTGCCAGCTCAGGGAGCGGGGGAATCTCTGGGGCCAACGTCCTGACTTTC.